The rows below give T cell receptor beta chains drawn from one sample of a study of long-term antiretroviral therapy in people with HIV. Generated by immunoSEQ multiplex PCR, the TCRdb table keeps only in-frame clones and is missing some. The data show roughly 33,000 clones, approximately 80% seen once. The sequencing used unsorted PBMCs, collected 3.1 years after starting antiretroviral therapy. These receptors were taken from a woman aged 45-60 years with HIV. Each CDR3 is given with its conserved first and last residue. Each record gives: clone size, D gene, V gene, J gene, CDR3 protein, CDR3 DNA. The D gene is left open where the match is weak. Expanded clones are given a class, and other clones once, few, many or no size at all.

>NA|NA|TRBV6-5|TRBJ2-5
CASSYLGGQETQYF
TGTGCCAGCAGTTACCTAGGAGGGCAAGAGACCCAGTACTTC
>NA|TRBD1|TRBV30|TRBJ1-2
CAWSATGDLNYGYTF
TGTGCCTGGAGTGCAACAGGGGACTTAAACTATGGCTACACCTTC
>few|NA|TRBV11-1|TRBJ1-1
CASSLVAGNTEAFF
TGTGCCAGCAGCTTAGTGGCAGGGAACACTGAAGCTTTCTTT
>NA|NA|TRBV2|TRBJ1-2
CASSLRNYGYTF
TGTGCCAGCAGCCTTCGTAACTATGGCTACACCTTC
>once|NA|TRBV29-1|TRBJ2-3
CSVEGRHPTDTQYF
TGCAGCGTTGAGGGTAGACACCCCACAGATACGCAGTATTTT
>NA|NA|TRBV6-6|TRBJ1-5
CASSPTIGDGNQPQHF
TGTGCCAGCAGCCCCACGATCGGGGATGGCAATCAGCCCCAGCATTTT
>once|TRBD2|TRBV7-9|TRBJ2-3
CASSLAVASGGATDTQYF
TGTGCCAGCAGCTTAGCGGTGGCTAGCGGGGGGGCCACAGATACGCAGTATTTT
>NA|TRBD1|TRBV7-3|TRBJ2-6
CASSSQGVSSGANVLTF
TGTGCCAGCAGCTCACAGGGGGTATCCTCTGGGGCCAACGTCCTGACTTTC
>NA|NA|TRBV14|TRBJ1-5
CASSIGGNNQPQHF
TGTGCCAGCAGCATAGGGGGAAACAATCAGCCCCAGCATTTT
>NA|NA|TRBV19|TRBJ1-6
CASSWGSYNSPLHF
TGTGCCAGTAGTTGGGGCTCCTATAATTCACCCCTCCACTTT
>NA|TRBD1|TRBV18|TRBJ1-1
CASSPQTGGAQGEAFF
TGTGCCAGCTCACCACAGACAGGGGGCGCCCAGGGTGAAGCTTTCTTT
>NA|NA|TRBV4-2|TRBJ1-6
CASSQKKTALISPLHF
TGTGCCAGCAGCCAAAAAAAGACAGCGTTAATTTCACCCCTCCACTTT
>few|NA|TRBV7-9|TRBJ1-4
CASSPGHVNEKLFF
TGTGCCAGCAGCCCGGGCCACGTTAATGAAAAACTGTTTTTT
>NA|TRBD1|TRBV7-2|TRBJ1-5
CASSLLTGMGNQPQHF
TGTGCCAGCAGCTTATTGACAGGGATGGGCAATCAGCCCCAGCATTTT
>NA|NA|TRBV6-6|TRBJ1-1
CASSYVGVQTEAFF
TGTGCCAGCAGTTACGTAGGGGTACAGACTGAAGCTTTCTTT
>NA|NA|TRBV20-1|TRBJ2-5
CSAPLGETQYF
TGCAGTGCTCCATTAGGGGAGACCCAGTACTTC
>few|NA|TRBV19|TRBJ2-2
CASSIQGATGELFF
TGTGCCAGTAGTATTCAAGGCGCCACCGGGGAGCTGTTTTTT
>few|NA|TRBV6-5|TRBJ2-7
CASSYDDRAYEQYF
TGTGCCAGCAGTTACGACGACAGAGCCTACGAGCAGTACTTC
>NA|NA|TRBV7-8|TRBJ2-5
CASSLEAQKWETQYF
TGTGCCAGCAGCTTAGAGGCTCAGAAGTGGGAGACCCAGTACTTC
>NA|NA|TRBV11-2|TRBJ2-7
CASSPPGLAYEQYF
TGTGCCAGCAGCCCTCCAGGACTGGCCTACGAGCAGTACTTC
>NA|TRBD1|TRBV7-6|TRBJ1-4
CASSRNRGGNEKLFF
TGTGCCAGCAGCCGAAACAGGGGTGGAAATGAAAAACTGTTTTTT
>few|NA|TRBV7-6|TRBJ1-4
CASSLEPATNEKLFF
TGTGCCAGCAGCTTAGAGCCTGCAACTAATGAAAAACTGTTTTTT
>NA|TRBD1|TRBV7-9|TRBJ1-1
CASSIQGANTEAFF
TGTGCCAGCAGCATACAGGGGGCGAACACTGAAGCTTTCTTT
>NA|NA|TRBV10-3|TRBJ2-3
CAISKGGLADTQYF
TGTGCCATCAGTAAGGGGGGGTTGGCAGATACGCAGTATTTT
>NA|NA|TRBV6-1|TRBJ2-5
CASSVGGQRWETQYF
TGTGCCAGCAGTGTTGGGGGACAAAGGTGGGAGACCCAGTACTTC
>NA|NA|TRBV2|TRBJ2-2
CASTDRFRELFF
TGTGCCAGCACAGACAGGTTCCGGGAGCTGTTTTTT
>few|NA|TRBV9|TRBJ1-6
CASSLSGSSYNSPLHF
TGTGCCAGCAGCTTATCGGGGAGCTCCTATAATTCACCCCTCCACTTT
>NA|NA|TRBV2|TRBJ1-2
CASSGDDYGYTF
TGTGCCAGCAGTGGGGATGACTACGGCTACACCTTC
>NA|NA|TRBV5-1|TRBJ1-1
CASSLEVLGTEAFF
TGCGCCAGCAGCTTGGAAGTCTTGGGCACTGAAGCTTTCTTT
>NA|TRBD1|TRBV30|TRBJ2-1
CGLGQGGDEQFF
TGTGGCTTGGGACAGGGGGGCGATGAGCAGTTCTTC
>NA|TRBD1|TRBV29-1|TRBJ1-3
CTFRGQGDTIYF
TGCACCTTCAGGGGACAGGGCGACACCATATATTTT
>NA|NA|TRBV30|TRBJ2-1
CAWSVEGLFMNEQFF
TGTGCCTGGAGTGTAGAGGGGCTATTCATGAATGAGCAGTTCTTC
>few|TRBD1|TRBV5-1|TRBJ1-6
CASSPGTGNSPLHF
TGCGCCAGCAGCCCCGGGACAGGGAATTCACCCCTCCACTTT
>few|NA|TRBV19|TRBJ1-5
CASSDWGQPQHF
TGTGCCAGTAGTGACTGGGGTCAGCCCCAGCATTTT
>few|NA|TRBV2|TRBJ1-6
CASRQGGNSPLHF
TGTGCCAGCAGACAGGGCGGCAATTCACCCCTCCACTTT
>NA|TRBD1|TRBV10-3|TRBJ1-6
CAISEPGQGNSPLHF
TGTGCCATCAGTGAGCCGGGACAGGGAAATTCACCCCTCCACTTT
>NA|NA|TRBV18|TRBJ2-6
CASSPSSGANVLTF
TGTGCCAGCTCCCCGAGCTCTGGGGCCAACGTCCTGACTTTC
>NA|NA|TRBV7-9|TRBJ2-7
CASSSQPGDYEQYF
TGTGCCAGCAGTTCCCAACCAGGGGACTACGAGCAGTACTTC
>NA|NA|TRBV6-5|TRBJ2-1
CASRGGGRWNEQFF
TGTGCCAGCAGAGGGGGAGGTAGGTGGAATGAGCAGTTCTTC
>few|NA|TRBV5-6|TRBJ1-2
CASSLDKIYGYTF
TGTGCCAGCAGCTTGGACAAAATCTATGGCTACACCTTC
>NA|TRBD1|TRBV10-1|TRBJ2-2
CASTPRTGDPNTGELFF
TGCGCCAGCACCCCCCGGACAGGGGACCCGAACACCGGGGAGCTGTTTTTT
>NA|TRBD1|TRBV5-1|TRBJ2-1
CASSFEDRAGSYNEQFF
TGCGCCAGCAGCTTTGAGGACAGGGCGGGATCCTACAATGAGCAGTTCTTC
>NA|TRBD2|TRBV10-2|TRBJ2-1
CATAGGVGEQFF
TGCGCCACGGCGGGGGGGGTCGGTGAGCAGTTCTTC
>NA|NA|TRBV4-2|TRBJ2-1
CASSQVSRNEQFF
TGTGCCAGCAGCCAAGTCTCGAGGAATGAGCAGTTCTTC
>NA|NA|TRBV27|TRBJ2-2
CASSLMAGELFF
TGTGCCAGCAGTTTAATGGCCGGGGAGCTGTTTTTT
>few|TRBD1|TRBV7-2|TRBJ1-3
CASRSGTGGGNTIYF
TGTGCCAGCAGATCGGGGACAGGGGGCGGAAACACCATATATTTT
>few|NA|TRBV7-2|TRBJ1-5
CASSPRDGVYQPQHF
TGTGCCAGCAGCCCAAGGGACGGGGTTTATCAGCCCCAGCATTTT
>NA|NA|TRBV4-1|TRBJ1-2
CASSQGLGYTF
TGCGCCAGCAGCCAAGGGTTAGGCTACACCTTC
>NA|TRBD2|TRBV5-1|TRBJ2-1
CASSLDFSGGAGEQFF
TGCGCCAGCAGCTTGGATTTCAGCGGGGGGGCCGGCGAGCAGTTCTTC
>NA|TRBD1|TRBV7-2|TRBJ1-5
CASSPQGQFNQPQHF
TGTGCCAGCAGCCCGCAGGGACAGTTCAATCAGCCCCAGCATTTT
>few|TRBD2|TRBV7-9|TRBJ2-5
CASSLGLEPETQYF
TGTGCCAGCAGCCTAGGACTAGAACCCGAGACCCAGTACTTC
>NA|NA|TRBV6-5|TRBJ2-3
CASSYGRSTDTQYF
TGTGCCAGCAGTTACGGGAGGAGCACAGATACGCAGTATTTT
>NA|NA|TRBV10-1|TRBJ2-7
CASSPNNRQWDRTSYEQYF
TGCGCCAGCAGTCCTAATAACCGACAGTGGGATAGAACCTCCTACGAGCAGTACTTC
>NA|NA|TRBV6-1|TRBJ1-2
CASSESTRGLKGGYTF
TGTGCCAGCAGTGAAAGCACCCGGGGCCTAAAGGGTGGCTACACCTTC
>NA|NA|TRBV11-2|TRBJ1-2
CASSLDERPYSPYGYTF
TGTGCCAGCAGCTTAGATGAGAGACCCTATTCCCCCTATGGCTACACCTTC
>NA|TRBD1|TRBV28|TRBJ1-4
CASSSGTGGEANEKLFF
TGTGCCAGCAGTTCGGGGACAGGGGGCGAAGCTAATGAAAAACTGTTTTTT
>NA|NA|TRBV6-1|TRBJ1-4
CASSGGRREKLFF
TGTGCCAGCTCGGGGGGGCGCCGAGAAAAACTGTTTTTT
>NA|NA|TRBV2|TRBJ2-5
CASSPGLGETQYF
TGTGCCAGCAGTCCGGGGCTGGGGGAGACCCAGTACTTC